This TCR beta chain was retrieved from a study of OX40 agonist ivuxolimab in advanced cancers. Sequencing was performed with immunoSEQ multiplex PCR; in TCRdb, only in-frame clones are kept and a portion is missing. The repertoire holds tens of thousands of clones, roughly 88% seen once, with more than 20% in the top ten. Concerning this clone itself: What it binds is not known.

Findings and limits, study-wide: Dose levels from 0.1 to 3.0 mg/kg saw CD4+ and CD8+ blood T cells expand clonally by week 6.

In germline, CDR1 is SNHLY, CDR2 FYNNEI. CDR3 size: 11 residues. Trimming stripped 3 bases from V and 1 base from J, with 0 bases between. The specimen comprised CD4+ or CD8+ T cells sorted from blood, sampled in a trial of the OX40 agonist ivuxolimab. V gene TRBV2 combines with J gene TRBJ2-5; D remains ambiguous. The clonotype was recovered from an adult with an advanced solid tumor such as melanoma, head and neck, liver or kidney cancer. The CDR3 region is CASSDQETQYF. The CDR3 DNA reads TGTGCCAGCAGTGACCAAGAGACCCAGTACTTC.